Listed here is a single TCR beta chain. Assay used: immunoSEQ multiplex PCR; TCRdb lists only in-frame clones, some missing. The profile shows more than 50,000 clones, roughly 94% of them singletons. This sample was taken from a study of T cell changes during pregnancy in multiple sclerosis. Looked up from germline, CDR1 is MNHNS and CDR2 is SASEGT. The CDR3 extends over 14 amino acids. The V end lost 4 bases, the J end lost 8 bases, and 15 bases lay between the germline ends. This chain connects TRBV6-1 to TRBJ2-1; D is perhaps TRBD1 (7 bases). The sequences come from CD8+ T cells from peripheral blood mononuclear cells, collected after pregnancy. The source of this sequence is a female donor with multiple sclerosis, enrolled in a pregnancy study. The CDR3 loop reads CASSAPGGTDEQFF. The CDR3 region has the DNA TGTGCCAGCAGTGCCCCAGGGGGGACGGATGAGCAGTTCTTC.